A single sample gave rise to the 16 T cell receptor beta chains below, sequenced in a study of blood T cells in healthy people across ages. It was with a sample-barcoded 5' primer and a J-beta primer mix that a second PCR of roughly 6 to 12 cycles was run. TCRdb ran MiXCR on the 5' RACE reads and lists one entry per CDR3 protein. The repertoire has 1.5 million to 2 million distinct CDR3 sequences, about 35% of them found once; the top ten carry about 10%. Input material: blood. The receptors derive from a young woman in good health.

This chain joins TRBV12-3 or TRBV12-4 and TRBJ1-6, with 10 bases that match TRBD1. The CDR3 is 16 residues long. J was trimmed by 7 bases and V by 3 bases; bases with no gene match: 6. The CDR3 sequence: CASSFLTGGMNSPLHF. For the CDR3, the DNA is TGTGCCAGCAGTTTCCTGACAGGGGGCATGAATTCACCCCTCCACTTT.

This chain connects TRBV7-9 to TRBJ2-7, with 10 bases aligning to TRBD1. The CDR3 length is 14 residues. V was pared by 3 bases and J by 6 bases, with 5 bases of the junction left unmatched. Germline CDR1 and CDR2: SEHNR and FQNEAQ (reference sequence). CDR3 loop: CASSFDRGPCEQYF. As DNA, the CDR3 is TGTGCCAGCAGCTTTGACAGGGGGCCATGCGAGCAGTACTTC.

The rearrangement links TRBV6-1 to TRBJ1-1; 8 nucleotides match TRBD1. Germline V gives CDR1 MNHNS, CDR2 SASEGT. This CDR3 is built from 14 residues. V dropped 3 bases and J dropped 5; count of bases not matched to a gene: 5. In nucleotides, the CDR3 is TGTGCCAGCAGTGATCAGGGGGCGGTTACTGAAGCTTTCTTT. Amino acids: CASSDQGAVTEAFF.

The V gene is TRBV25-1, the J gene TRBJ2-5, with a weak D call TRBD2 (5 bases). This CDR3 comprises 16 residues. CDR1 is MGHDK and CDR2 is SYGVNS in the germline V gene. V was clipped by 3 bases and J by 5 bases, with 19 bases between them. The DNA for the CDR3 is TGTGCCAGCAGTGACCCGCCCCGACGGGATTCTGAGACCCAGTACTTC. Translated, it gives CASSDPPRRDSETQYF.

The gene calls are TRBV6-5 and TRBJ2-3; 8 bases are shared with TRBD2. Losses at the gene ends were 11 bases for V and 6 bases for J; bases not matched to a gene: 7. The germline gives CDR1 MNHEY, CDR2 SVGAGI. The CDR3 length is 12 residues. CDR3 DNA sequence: TGTGCCGTCGGGCGGGGGGCCGATACGCAGTATTTT. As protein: CAVGRGADTQYF.

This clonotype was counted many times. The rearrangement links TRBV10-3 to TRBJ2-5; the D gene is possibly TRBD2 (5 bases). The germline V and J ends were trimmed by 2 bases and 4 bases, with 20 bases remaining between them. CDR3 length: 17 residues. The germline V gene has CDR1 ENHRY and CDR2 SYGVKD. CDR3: CAISESPSHGIGETQYF. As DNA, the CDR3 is TGTGCCATCAGTGAGAGTCCTAGCCACGGAATTGGAGAGACCCAGTACTTC.

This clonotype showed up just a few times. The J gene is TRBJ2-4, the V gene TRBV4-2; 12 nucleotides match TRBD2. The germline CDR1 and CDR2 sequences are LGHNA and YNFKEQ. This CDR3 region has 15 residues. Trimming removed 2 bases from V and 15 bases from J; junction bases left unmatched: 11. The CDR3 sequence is CASSQLAGGRYERYF. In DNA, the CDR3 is TGTGCCAGCAGCCAACTAGCGGGAGGGAGATACGAGCGGTACTTC.

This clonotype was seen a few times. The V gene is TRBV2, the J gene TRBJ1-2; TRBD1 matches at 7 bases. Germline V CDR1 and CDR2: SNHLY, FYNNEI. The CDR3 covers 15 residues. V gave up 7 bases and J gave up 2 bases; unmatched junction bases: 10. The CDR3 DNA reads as TGTGCCAGCATTTTAGACAGGGCGGTAAACTATGGCTACACCTTC. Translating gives CASILDRAVNYGYTF.

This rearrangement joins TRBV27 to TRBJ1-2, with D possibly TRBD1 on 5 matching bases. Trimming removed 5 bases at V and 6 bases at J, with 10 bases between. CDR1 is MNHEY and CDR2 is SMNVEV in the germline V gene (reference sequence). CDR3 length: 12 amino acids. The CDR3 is CASSAGSNGYTF. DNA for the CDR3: TGTGCCAGCAGTGCAGGGAGCAATGGCTACACCTTC.

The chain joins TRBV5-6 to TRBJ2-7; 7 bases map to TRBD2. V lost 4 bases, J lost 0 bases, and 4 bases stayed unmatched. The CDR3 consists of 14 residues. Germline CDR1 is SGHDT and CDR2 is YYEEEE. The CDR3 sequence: CASSSQRDSYEQYF. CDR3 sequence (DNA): TGTGCCAGCAGCAGTCAGCGGGACTCCTACGAGCAGTACTTC.

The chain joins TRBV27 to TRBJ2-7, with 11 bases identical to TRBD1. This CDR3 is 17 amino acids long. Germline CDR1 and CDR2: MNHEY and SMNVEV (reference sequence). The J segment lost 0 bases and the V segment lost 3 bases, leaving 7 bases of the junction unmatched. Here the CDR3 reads CASSFRDRGSSSYEQYF. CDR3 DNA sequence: TGTGCCAGCAGTTTCCGGGACAGGGGGTCGAGCTCCTACGAGCAGTACTTC.

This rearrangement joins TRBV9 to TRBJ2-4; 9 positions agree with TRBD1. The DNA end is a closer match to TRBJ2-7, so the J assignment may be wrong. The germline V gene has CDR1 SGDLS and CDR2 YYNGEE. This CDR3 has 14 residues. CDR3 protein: CASSDGTGSGEQYF. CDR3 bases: TGTGCCAGCAGCGACGGGACAGGGTCAGGCGAGCAGTACTTC.

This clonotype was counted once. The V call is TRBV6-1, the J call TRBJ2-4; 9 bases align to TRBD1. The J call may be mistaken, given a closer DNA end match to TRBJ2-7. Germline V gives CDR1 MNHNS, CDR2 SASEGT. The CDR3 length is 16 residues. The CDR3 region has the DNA TGTGCCAGCAGTGAATCCCCGGGACAGGGCACGGGCGAGCAGTACTTC. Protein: CASSESPGQGTGEQYF.

This CDR3 is CATSRDLGTGGKNIQYF. The CDR3 DNA reads TGTGCCACCAGCAGAGACCTTGGGACAGGGGGGAAAAACATTCAGTACTTC. V usage is TRBV15 and J usage is TRBJ2-4; 11 nucleotides align to TRBD1. The trim removed 0 bases at V and 4 bases at J, leaving 5 bases unmatched. Germline V gives CDR1 LNHNV, CDR2 YYDKDF (reference sequence). CDR3 length equals 17 residues.

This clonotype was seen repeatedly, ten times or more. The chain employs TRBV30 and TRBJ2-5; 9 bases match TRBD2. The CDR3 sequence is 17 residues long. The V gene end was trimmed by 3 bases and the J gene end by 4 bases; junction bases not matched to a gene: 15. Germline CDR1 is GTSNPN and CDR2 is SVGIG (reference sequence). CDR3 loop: CAWSAVGSGGWRETQYF. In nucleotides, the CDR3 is TGTGCCTGGAGCGCCGTGGGTAGCGGGGGTTGGAGAGAGACCCAGTACTTC.

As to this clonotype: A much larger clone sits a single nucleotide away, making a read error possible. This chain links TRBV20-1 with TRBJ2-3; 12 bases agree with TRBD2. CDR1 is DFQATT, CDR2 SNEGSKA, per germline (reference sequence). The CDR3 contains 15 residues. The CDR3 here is CSARASGRGTDAQYF. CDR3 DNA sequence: TGCAGTGCTAGAGCTAGCGGGAGGGGTACAGATGCGCAGTATTTT.